Listed below are T cell receptor beta chains from one sample, sequenced in a study of OX40 agonist ivuxolimab in advanced cancers. The assay was immunoSEQ multiplex PCR, and TCRdb's table has in-frame clones only and misses some. The sample yields about 65,000 clones, roughly nine tenths seen once. The specimen was CD4+ or CD8+ T cells sorted from blood, collected in a trial of the OX40 agonist ivuxolimab. The receptor set was obtained from an adult with an advanced solid tumor such as melanoma, head and neck, liver or kidney cancer. The conserved cysteine and the conserved F or W are not part of the CDR3 here. The order of the fields is J gene, V gene, CDR3 protein.

TRBJ1-2 TRBV7-2 ASSLAGPGTGDGYT
TRBJ1-1 TRBV5-4 ASSLAGTANTEAF
TRBJ2-7 TRBV5-1 ASSLVGTGGSEY
TRBJ2-7 TRBV6-5 ATMSAGGTSYEQY
TRBJ2-2 TRBV2 ASSRSRQGNTGELF
TRBJ1-4 TRBV28 ASSYQDGTGPEKLF
TRBJ2-5 TRBV11-2 ASSLGQLDQETQY
TRBJ2-7 TRBV14 ASSQAQGSEQY
TRBJ2-1 TRBV28 ASSLFQGGRNEQF
TRBJ2-2 TRBV28 ASGTENTGELF
TRBJ2-4 TRBV28 ASSGRDDKNIQY
TRBJ2-5 TRBV19 ASSTRQGAGETQY
TRBJ1-5 TRBV21-1 ASGGGPHSNQPQH
TRBJ2-1 TRBV28 ASKPGLADNEQF
TRBJ2-7 TRBV11-1 ASSGVAYEQY
TRBJ2-7 TRBV7-8 ASSLDSLGSYEQY